This TCR beta chain was identified in a study of control samples from healthy donors and cancer patients (dated by TCRdb to about 2020). Worth noting for this clone: The antigen this receptor binds is unknown. Base qualities are not provided; no much larger clone lies one nucleotide away.

Between the V and J ends, shortened by 4 bases and 11 bases respectively, the junction contains 20 bases. The germline V gene (reference sequence) yields LGHDT for CDR1 and YNNKEL for CDR2. Its CDR3 holds 14 amino acids, cysteine through phenylalanine. Only the CDR3 part of the read is kept: 42 bases, read in frame from the first base. The method behind the library was the immunoSEQ multiplex PCR assay. TCRdb mirrors the immuneACCESS table, restricted to in-frame sequences. Some clones are absent from its copies; in checked studies, under half trace to an unresolved V gene, and the reason for the others is unknown. This sample lists about 120,000 clones; approximately 90% were detected once. The ten largest clones take up over 2% of the sample.

This sequence was found in a woman aged 70-85 years in good health. The sample was blood. The chain couples TRBV3-1 (or the pseudogene TRBV3-2) to TRBJ1-1; perhaps TRBD1 is the D gene, with 5 bases matching. The CDR3 has the sequence CASSPPPQRGKAFF. The DNA is as follows: TGTGCCAGCAGCCCTCCCCCACAGCGGGGGAAGGCTTTCTTT.